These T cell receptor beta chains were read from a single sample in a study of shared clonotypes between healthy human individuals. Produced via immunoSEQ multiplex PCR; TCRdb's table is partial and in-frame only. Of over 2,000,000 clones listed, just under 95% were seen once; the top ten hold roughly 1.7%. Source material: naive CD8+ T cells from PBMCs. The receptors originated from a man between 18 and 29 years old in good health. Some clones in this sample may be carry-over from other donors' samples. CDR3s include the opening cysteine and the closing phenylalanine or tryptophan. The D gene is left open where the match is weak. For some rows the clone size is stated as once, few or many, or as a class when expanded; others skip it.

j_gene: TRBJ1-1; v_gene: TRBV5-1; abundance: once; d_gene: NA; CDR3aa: CASSLGGVVMSEAFF; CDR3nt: TGCGCCAGCAGCTTGGGCGGGGTAGTAATGTCTGAAGCTTTCTTT
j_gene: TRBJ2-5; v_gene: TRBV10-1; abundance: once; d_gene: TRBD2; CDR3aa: CASSEGTSCPRQETQYF; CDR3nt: TGCGCCAGCAGTGAGGGGACTAGTTGTCCCCGCCAAGAGACCCAGTACTTC
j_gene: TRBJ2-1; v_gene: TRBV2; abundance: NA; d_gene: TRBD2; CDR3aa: CASRSSGGSSYNEQFF; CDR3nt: TGTGCCAGCAGGAGTAGCGGGGGGAGCTCCTACAATGAGCAGTTCTTC
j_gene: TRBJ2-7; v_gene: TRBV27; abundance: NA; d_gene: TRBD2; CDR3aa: CASGGSSSGRYEQYF; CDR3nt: TGTGCCAGCGGGGGATCTTCTAGCGGGAGGTACGAGCAGTACTTC
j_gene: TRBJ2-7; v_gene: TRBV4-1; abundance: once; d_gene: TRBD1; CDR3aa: CASSLKALTGVEQYF; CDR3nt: TGCGCCAGCAGCCTCAAAGCCCTGACAGGGGTCGAGCAGTACTTC
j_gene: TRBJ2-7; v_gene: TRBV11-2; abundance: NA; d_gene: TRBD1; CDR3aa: CASSYGQGINEQYF; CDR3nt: TGTGCCAGCAGCTACGGACAGGGTATCAACGAGCAGTACTTC
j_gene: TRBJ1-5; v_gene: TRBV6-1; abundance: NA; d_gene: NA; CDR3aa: CASSAFGLSYSNQPQHF; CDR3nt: TGTGCCAGCAGTGCGTTCGGGCTTTCTTATAGCAATCAGCCCCAGCATTTT
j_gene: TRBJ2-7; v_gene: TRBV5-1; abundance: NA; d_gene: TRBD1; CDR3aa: CASRGGAYEQYF; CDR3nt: TGCGCCAGCCGAGGGGGCGCCTACGAGCAGTACTTC
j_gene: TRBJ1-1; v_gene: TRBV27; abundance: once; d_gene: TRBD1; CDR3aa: CASSHRQGMNTEAFF; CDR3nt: TGTGCCAGCAGTCATCGACAGGGGATGAACACTGAAGCTTTCTTT
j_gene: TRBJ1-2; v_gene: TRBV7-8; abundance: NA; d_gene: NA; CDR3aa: CASSSAGGYGYTF; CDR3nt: TGTGCCAGCAGCTCCGCGGGAGGTTATGGCTACACCTTC
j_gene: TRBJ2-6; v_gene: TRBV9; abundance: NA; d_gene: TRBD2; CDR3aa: CASSVALREAPTSSGANVLTF; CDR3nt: TGTGCCAGCAGCGTAGCATTGCGGGAGGCCCCCACTAGCTCTGGGGCCAACGTCCTGACTTTC
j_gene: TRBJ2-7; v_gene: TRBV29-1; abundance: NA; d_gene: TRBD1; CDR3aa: CSGGQGASYEQYF; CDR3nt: TGCAGCGGCGGACAGGGGGCTTCCTACGAGCAGTACTTC
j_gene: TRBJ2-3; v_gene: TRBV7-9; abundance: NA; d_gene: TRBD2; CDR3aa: CASCLGTSGTDTQYF; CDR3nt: TGTGCCAGCTGCCTCGGGACTAGCGGCACAGATACGCAGTATTTT
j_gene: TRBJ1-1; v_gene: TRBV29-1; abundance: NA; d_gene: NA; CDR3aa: CSVILAQILNTEAFF; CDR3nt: TGCAGCGTCATCCTCGCCCAGATCTTGAACACTGAAGCTTTCTTT
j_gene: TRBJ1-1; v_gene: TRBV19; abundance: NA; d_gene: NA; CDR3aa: CASTLRGTNTEAFF; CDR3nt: TGTGCCAGTACCCTAAGGGGGACGAACACTGAAGCTTTCTTT
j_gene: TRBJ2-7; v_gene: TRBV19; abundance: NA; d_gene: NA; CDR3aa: CASSIGPQGTYEQYF; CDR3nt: TGTGCCAGTAGTATAGGCCCGCAGGGCACCTACGAGCAGTACTTC
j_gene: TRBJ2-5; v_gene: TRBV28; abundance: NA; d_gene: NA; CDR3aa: CASSNPRGETQYF; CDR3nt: TGTGCCAGCAGTAACCCTCGCGGGGAGACCCAGTACTTC
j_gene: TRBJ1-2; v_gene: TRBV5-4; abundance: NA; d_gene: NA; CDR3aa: CASSLAEGGGYTF; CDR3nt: TGTGCCAGCAGCTTGGCTGAGGGGGGTGGCTACACCTTC
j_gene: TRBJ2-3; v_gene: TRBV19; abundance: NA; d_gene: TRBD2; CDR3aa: CASSTSGRVTDTQYF; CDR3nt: TGTGCCAGTAGTACTAGCGGGAGGGTCACAGATACGCAGTATTTT
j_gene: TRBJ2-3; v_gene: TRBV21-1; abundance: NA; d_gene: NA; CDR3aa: CASSKLDTQYF; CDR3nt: TGTGCCAGCAGCAAACTCGATACGCAGTATTTT
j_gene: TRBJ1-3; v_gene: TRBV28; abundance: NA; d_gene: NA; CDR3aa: CATRVHGEFGNTIYF; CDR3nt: TGTGCCACCAGGGTACACGGGGAGTTTGGAAACACCATATATTTT
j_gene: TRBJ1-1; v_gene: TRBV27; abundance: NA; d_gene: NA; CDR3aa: CASIGGLEAFF; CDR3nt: TGTGCCAGCATTGGGGGGCTTGAAGCTTTCTTT
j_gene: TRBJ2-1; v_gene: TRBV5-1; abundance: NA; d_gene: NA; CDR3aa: CASSLEGQWDEQFF; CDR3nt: TGCGCCAGCAGCTTGGAGGGCCAATGGGATGAGCAGTTCTTC
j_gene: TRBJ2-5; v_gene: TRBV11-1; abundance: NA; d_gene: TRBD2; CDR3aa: CASSSDGTSEESQETQYF; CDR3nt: TGTGCCAGCAGCTCCGATGGGACTAGCGAGGAATCACAAGAGACCCAGTACTTC
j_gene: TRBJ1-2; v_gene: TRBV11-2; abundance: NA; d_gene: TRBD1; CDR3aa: CASSLATGTGYTF; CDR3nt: TGTGCCAGCAGCTTAGCGACAGGGACTGGCTACACCTTC
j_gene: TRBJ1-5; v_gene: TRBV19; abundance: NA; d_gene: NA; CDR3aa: CASTQELNQPQHF; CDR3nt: TGTGCCAGCACTCAGGAGCTTAATCAGCCCCAGCATTTT
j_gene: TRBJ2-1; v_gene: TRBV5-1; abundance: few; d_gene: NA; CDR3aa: CASSLAGRGDEQFF; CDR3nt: TGCGCCAGCAGCTTGGCGGGACGGGGTGACGAGCAGTTCTTC
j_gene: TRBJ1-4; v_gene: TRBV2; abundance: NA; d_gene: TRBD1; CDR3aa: CASSPGDREGEKLFF; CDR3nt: TGTGCCAGCAGCCCGGGGGACAGGGAGGGTGAAAAACTGTTTTTT
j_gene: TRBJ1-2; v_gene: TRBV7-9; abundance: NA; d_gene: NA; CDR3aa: CASSLGGVSSYYGYTF; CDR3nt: TGTGCCAGCAGCTTAGGCGGCGTCTCCTCCTACTATGGCTACACCTTC
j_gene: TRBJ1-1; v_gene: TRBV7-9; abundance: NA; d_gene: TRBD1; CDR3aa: CASSGAWDSSTEAFF; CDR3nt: TGTGCCAGCAGCGGAGCATGGGACAGTAGCACTGAAGCTTTCTTT
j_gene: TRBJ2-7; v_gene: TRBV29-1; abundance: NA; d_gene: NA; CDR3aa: CSVEDFEQYF; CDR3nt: TGCAGCGTTGAAGATTTCGAGCAGTACTTC
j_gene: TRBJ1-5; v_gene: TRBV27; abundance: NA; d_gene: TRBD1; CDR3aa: CASSLIRGHQPQHF; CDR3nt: TGTGCCAGCAGTTTAATTAGGGGGCATCAGCCCCAGCATTTT
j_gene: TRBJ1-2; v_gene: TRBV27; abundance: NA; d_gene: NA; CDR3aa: CASSLKGYGGHGYTF; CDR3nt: TGTGCCAGCAGTTTGAAGGGGTATGGTGGTCATGGCTACACCTTC
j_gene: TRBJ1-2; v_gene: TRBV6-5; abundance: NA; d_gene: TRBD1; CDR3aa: CASSYSLDRGLDGYTF; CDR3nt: TGTGCCAGCAGTTACTCGCTGGACAGGGGTTTGGATGGCTACACCTTC